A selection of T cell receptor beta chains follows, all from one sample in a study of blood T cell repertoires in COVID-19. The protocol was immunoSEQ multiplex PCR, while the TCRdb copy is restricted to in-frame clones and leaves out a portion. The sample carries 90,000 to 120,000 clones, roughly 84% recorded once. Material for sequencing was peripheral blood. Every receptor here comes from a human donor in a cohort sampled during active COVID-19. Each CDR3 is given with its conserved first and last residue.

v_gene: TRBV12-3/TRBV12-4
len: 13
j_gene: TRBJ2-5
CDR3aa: CASRMTRIETQYF

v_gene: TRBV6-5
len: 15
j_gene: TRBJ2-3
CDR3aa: CASSSLAGVADTQYF

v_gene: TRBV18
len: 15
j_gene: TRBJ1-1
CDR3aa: CASSPGRGLGTEAFF

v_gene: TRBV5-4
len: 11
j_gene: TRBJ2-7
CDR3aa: CATRSSGEQYF

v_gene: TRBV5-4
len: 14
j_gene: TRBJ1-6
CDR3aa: CASSTTGNNSPLHF

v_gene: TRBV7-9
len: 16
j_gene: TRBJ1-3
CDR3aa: CASSPPGQAAGNTIYF

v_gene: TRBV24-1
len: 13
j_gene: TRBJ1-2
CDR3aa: CATRGGADYGYTF

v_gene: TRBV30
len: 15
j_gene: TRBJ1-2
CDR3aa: CAWSAGTVKAGSYTF

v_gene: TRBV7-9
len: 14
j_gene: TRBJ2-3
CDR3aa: CASTRDTGTDTQYF

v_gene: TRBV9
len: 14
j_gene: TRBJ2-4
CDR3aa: CASSLGQTENIQYF

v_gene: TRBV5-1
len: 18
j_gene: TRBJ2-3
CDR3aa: CASSLVSLGAGGTDTQYF

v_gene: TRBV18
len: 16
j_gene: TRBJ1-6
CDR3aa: CASSPGTGAGGSPLHF

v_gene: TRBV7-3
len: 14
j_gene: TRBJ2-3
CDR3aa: CASSLGTYTDTQYF

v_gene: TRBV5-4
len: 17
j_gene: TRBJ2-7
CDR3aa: CASSSNKGGEGFYEQYF

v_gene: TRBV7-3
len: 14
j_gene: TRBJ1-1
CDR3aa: CASSPTPGITEAFF

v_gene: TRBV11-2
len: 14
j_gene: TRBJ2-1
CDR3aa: CASSSLTSYREKFF

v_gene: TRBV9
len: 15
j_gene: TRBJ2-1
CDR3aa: CASSVTGTNYDEQFF

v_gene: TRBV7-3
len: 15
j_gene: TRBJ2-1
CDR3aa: CASSPMQGTRNEQFF

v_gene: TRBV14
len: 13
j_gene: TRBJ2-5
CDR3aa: CASSLGGFETQYF

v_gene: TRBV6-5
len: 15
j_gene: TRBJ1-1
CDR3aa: CASSNRQDRNTEAFF

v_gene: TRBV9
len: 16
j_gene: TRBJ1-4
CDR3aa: CASSPYSQGLNEKLFF

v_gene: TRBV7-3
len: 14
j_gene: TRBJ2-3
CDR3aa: CASSSGTSTDTQYF

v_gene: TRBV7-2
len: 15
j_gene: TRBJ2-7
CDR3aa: CASSSLAGASYEQYF

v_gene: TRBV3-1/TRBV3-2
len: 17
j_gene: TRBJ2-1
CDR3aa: CASSQGAGGSSYNEQFF

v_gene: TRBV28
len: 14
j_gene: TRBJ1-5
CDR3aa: CASSFDRGNQPQHF

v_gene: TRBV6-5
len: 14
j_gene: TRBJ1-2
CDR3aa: CASRGQGGAYGYTF

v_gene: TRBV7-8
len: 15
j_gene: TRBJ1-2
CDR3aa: CASRMTPHPSYGYTF

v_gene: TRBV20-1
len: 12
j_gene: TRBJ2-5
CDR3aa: CSASGSQETQYF

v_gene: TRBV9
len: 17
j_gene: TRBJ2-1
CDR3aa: CASSVEPTGTSGSKQFF

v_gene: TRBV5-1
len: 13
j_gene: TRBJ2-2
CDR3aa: CASSLVATGELFF

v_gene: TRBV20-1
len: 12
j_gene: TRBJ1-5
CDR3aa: CSASSGNQPQHF

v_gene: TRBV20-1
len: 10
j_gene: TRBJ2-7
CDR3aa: CSAGRHEQYF

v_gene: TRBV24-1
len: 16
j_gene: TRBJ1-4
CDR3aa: CATSDSRVLGNEKLFF

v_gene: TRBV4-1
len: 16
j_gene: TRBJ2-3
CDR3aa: CASSPTGQGWTDTQYF

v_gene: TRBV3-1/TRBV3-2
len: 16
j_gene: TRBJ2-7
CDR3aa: CASSRAITSGAYEQYF

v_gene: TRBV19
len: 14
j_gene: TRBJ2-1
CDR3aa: CASSHREPLNEQFF

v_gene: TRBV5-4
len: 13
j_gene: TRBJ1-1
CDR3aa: CASSQQGNTEAFF

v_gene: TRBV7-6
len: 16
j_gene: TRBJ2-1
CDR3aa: CASSPSTSGAYNEQFF

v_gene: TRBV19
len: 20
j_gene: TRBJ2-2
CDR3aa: CASSISGQMTSGRQTGELFF

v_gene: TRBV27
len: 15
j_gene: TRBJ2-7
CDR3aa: CASRSLTSGGDEQYF

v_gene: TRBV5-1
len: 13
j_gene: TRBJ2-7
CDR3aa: CASSLMQGYEQYF

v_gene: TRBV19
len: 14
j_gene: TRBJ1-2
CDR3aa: CASRRQTGGYGYTF

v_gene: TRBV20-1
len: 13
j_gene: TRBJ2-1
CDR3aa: CSASPQGLSEQFF

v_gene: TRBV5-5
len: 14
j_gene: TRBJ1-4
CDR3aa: CASSVQDTNEKLFF

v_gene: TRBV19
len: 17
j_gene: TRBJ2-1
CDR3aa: CASSIGLLATLYNEQFF

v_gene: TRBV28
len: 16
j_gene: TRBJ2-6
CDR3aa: CASSQVKSSGANVLTF

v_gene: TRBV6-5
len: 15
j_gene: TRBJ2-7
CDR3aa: CASSYSQGKAYEQYF

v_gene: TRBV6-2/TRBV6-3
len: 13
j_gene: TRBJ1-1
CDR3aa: CASSYVQGTEAFF

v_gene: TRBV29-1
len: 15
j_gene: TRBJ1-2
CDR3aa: CSVRPGTGGLDGYTF

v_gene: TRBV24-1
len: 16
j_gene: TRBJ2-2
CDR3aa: CATSDFTGRNTGELFF

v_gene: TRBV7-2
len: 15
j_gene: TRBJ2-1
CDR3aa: CASSLEDSPYNEQFF

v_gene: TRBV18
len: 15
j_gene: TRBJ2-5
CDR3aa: CASSPTQGSQETQYF

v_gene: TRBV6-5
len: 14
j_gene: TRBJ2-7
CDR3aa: CASSYGGQVHEQYF

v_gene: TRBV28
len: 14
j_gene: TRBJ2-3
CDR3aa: CASSVGGASDTQYF